This TCR beta chain was documented in a study of spatial heterogeneity in lung cancer. Study-wide context: Mean representation of each unique TCR and UMI combination in the raw reads exceeded nine occurrences.

The time point: sample taken at primary tumor resection. Sequencing covered unsorted whole RNA taken from tumor, nontumor lung or frozen PBMC. The donor group consisted of 55 to 85 patients who had untreated, early-stage non-small cell lung cancer. This clonotype is categorized as medium-sized. The CDR3 extends over 15 amino acids. V was trimmed by 2 bases and J by 0 bases, leaving 10 bases between them. Per the germline V gene, CDR1 is MNHEY and CDR2 is SVGEGT. Unique molecular identifiers tagged every individual TCR cDNA molecule. One entry per CDR3 protein, called by TCRdb with MiXCR from the 5' RACE reads. Of about 6,900 distinct CDR3 sequences in the sample, around 4.3% were seen once.

This receptor was identified in a female donor with early-stage non-small cell lung cancer. Specimen: normal lung tissue next to the tumor, collected at surgery. This chain links TRBV6-2 or TRBV6-3 with TRBJ2-5, with D unclear. The CDR3 sequence is CASSYGDVDQETQYF. The CDR3 DNA reads TGTGCCAGCAGTTACGGCGACGTGGACCAAGAGACCCAGTACTTC.